Listed here are 4 T cell receptor beta chains from one sample, sequenced in a study of PD-1 blockade in classical Hodgkin lymphoma. TCRdb's copy holds only in-frame clones and misses some; the assay was immunoSEQ multiplex PCR. The sample has over 15,000 clones, about 92% seen once. Time point meaning: newly diagnosed, previously untreated cHL patient sample. Out of thawed PBMCs, magnetic negative selection purified CD4+ T cells. Sequencing used CD4+ T cells from blood. The receptor set was obtained from a human donor with classical Hodgkin lymphoma.

This chain connects TRBV5-4 to TRBJ1-6; tentatively, D is TRBD1 (5 bases). The germline V gene has CDR1 SGHNT and CDR2 YYREEE (reference sequence). CDR3 length: 16 residues. V lost 5 bases and J 5 bases, leaving 17 bases between the germline ends. CDR3 in DNA: TGTGCCAGCAGTTCGGGACCGGCACTAGATAATTCACCCCTCCACTTT. Protein sequence: CASSSGPALDNSPLHF.

The chain couples TRBV5-5 to TRBJ1-1; 9 bases map to TRBD1. CDR1 and CDR2 from the germline V gene are SGHKS and YYEKEE (reference sequence). V shed 4 bases, J shed 3 bases, and the junction held 4 bases outside the gene matches. The CDR3 has 14 residues. The CDR3 nucleotides read TGTGCCAGCAGCCGGGGACAGGGTGACACTGAAGCTTTCTTT. Its translation is CASSRGQGDTEAFF.

V gene TRBV29-1 combines with J gene TRBJ1-1; 7 nucleotides align to TRBD1. Germline V gives CDR1 SQVTM, CDR2 ANQGSEA. After removal of 5 bases from V and 2 bases from J, the junction contained 5 bases not matched to a gene. The CDR3 consists of 13 residues. In DNA, the CDR3 is TGCAGCGTTATGGGACAGATAAACACTGAAGCTTTCTTT. It codes for CSVMGQINTEAFF.

The gene calls are TRBV6-1 and TRBJ2-6; D unresolved. V gave up 11 bases and J gave up 0 bases, with 8 bases separating them. Germline loops: CDR1 MNHNS, CDR2 SASEGT. The CDR3 loop spans 13 amino acids. CDR3 DNA: TGTGCCGAACGAGACTCTGGGGCCAACGTCCTGACTTTC. Amino acids: CAERDSGANVLTF.